Detailed here is one T cell receptor (beta chain). Its antigen remains unknown. The sample belongs to a study of beta chain features in type 1 diabetes. Regarding the study as a whole: In every one of the four CD4+ subsets, TCRB CDR3s were moderately but significantly shorter in Type 1 diabetes patients.

The germline V gene has CDR1 GTSNPN and CDR2 SVGIG (reference sequence). This CDR3 is 14 amino acids long. V lost 2 bases, J lost 4 bases, and 14 bases lay in between. Expressed TCRB transcripts were sequenced after all isolated RNA was converted to cDNA. Sequencing was performed with immunoSEQ multiplex PCR; in TCRdb, only in-frame clones are kept and a portion is missing. The data show about 340,000 clones, over 7% seen once. CD4+ naive, central memory, regulatory and stem cell-like memory subsets were isolated by sorting on CD45RO/CCR7/CD25/CD127/CD95/CD27. Sequenced input: central memory CD4+ T cells from blood. The receptor comes from a man in his thirties or forties with type 1 diabetes. The J gene is TRBJ1-2, the V gene TRBV30; D is undetermined. The CDR3 region has the DNA TGTGCCTGGAGTACGGGCACTTTCTTCTATGGCTACACCTTC. Protein sequence: CAWSTGTFFYGYTF.